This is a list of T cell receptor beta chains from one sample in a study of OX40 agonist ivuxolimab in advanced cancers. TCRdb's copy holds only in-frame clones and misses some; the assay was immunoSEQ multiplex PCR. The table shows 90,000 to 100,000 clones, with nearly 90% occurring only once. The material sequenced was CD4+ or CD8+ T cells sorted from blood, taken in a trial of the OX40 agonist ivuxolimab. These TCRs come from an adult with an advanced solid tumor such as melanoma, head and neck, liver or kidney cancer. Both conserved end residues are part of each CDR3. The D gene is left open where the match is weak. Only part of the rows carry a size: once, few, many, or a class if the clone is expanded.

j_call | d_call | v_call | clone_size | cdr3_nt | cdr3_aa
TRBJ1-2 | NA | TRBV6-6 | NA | TGTGCCAGCAGCCCCGGGAGCCCATGGGATGGCTACACCTTC | CASSPGSPWDGYTF
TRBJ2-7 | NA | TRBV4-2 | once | TGTGCCAGCAGCCAAGATCCGGCAGGGAATTTGAACGAGCAGTACTTC | CASSQDPAGNLNEQYF
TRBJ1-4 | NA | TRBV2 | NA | TGTGCCAGCAGCCGCTCGTCCCTCAGGAGTGCAACTAATGAAAAACTGTTTTTT | CASSRSSLRSATNEKLFF
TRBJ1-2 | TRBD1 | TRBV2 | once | TGTGCCAGCAGTGAAGTGCGACAGGGTAATCGGGACTATGGCTACACCTTC | CASSEVRQGNRDYGYTF
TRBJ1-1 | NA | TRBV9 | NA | TGTGCCAGCAGTGAAAAGGAGGTTACTGAAGCTTTCTTT | CASSEKEVTEAFF
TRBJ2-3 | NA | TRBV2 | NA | TGTGCCAGCAGTCGCGACAGCATTGGCACAGATACGCAGTATTTT | CASSRDSIGTDTQYF
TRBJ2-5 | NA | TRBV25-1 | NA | TGTGCCAGCAGTGAACCGGGCTTTGGGGAGACCCAGTACTTC | CASSEPGFGETQYF
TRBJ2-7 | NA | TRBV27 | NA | TGTGCCAGCAGTTTAAACCGTCAGCAGCAGTACTTC | CASSLNRQQQYF
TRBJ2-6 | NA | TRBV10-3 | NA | TGTGCCATCAAGGACAGTTTCTCTGGGGCCAACGTCCTGACTTTC | CAIKDSFSGANVLTF
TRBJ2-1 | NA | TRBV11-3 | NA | TGTGCCAGCAGCTTCACGGGAGTGTTAAATGAGCAGTTCTTC | CASSFTGVLNEQFF
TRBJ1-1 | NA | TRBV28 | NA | TGTGCCAGCAGGCATGGCAGGGGAGTCGCTGAAGCTTTCTTT | CASRHGRGVAEAFF
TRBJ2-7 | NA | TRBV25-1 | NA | TGTGCCAGCAGTTCGGTTTCCTACGAGCAGTACTTC | CASSSVSYEQYF
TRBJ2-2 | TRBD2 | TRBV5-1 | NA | TGCGCCAGCACCCCTGCCGGGACTAGCGCCATCACCGGGGAGCTGTTTTTT | CASTPAGTSAITGELFF